This TCR beta chain was retrieved from a study of T cell responses to AZD1222 COVID-19 vaccine. The study, taken as a whole, reports: Nearly half of unique spike-specific TCRs reportedly avoided B.1.351 and B.1.1.7 mutated regions.

Produced via immunoSEQ multiplex PCR; TCRdb's table is partial and in-frame only. The repertoire holds about 97,000 clones, with 85% to 90% as singletons. Notes on this clone: What it binds is not known. The junction does not match germline at one end; this may be a read error.

Looked up from germline, CDR1 is SGHVS and CDR2 is FQNEAQ. The CDR3 extends over 20 amino acids. The chain couples TRBV7-8 to TRBJ1-5; 7 nucleotides align to TRBD1. The receptor comes from an adult in good health. The starting material was peripheral blood, obtained on day 0 of AZD1222 vaccination. DNA for the CDR3: TGTGCCAGCAGCCTAGCGGAGGGGACAGCCACCCGAAGGTTGGGTCAGCCCCAGCATTTT. Translated: CASSLAEGTATRRLGQPQHF. The complete variable domain, with remaining parts taken from reference TRBV7-8 and TRBJ1-5, reads GAGVSQSPRYKVAKRGQDVALRCDPISGHVSLFWYQQALGQGPEFLTYFQNEAQLDKSGLPSDRFFAERPEGSVSTLKIQRTQQEDSAVYLCASSLAEGTATRRLGQPQHFGDGTRLSIL.